The source of this TCR beta chain is a study of T cell responses to AZD1222 COVID-19 vaccine. V lost 3 bases to trimming and J lost 3 bases, with 14 bases between them. From germline, CDR1 is GTSNPN and CDR2 SVGIG (reference sequence). This CDR3 spans 14 amino acids. Some second doses came at about 4 weeks and others at about 12 weeks; these were pooled. Using immunoSEQ multiplex PCR, the repertoire was profiled, and TCRdb retains in-frame clones only, with some absent. The sample shows roughly 140,000 clones, over 90% of them seen only once. Source: peripheral blood, taken 28 days after the second AZD1222 dose. This clonotype was obtained from an adult who received the AZD1222 COVID-19 vaccine. The genes are TRBV30 and TRBJ1-1, with D possibly matching TRBD1 (5 bases). The CDR3 sequence: CAWRYPGADTEAFF. For the CDR3, the DNA is TGTGCCTGGAGGTACCCCGGGGCGGACACTGAAGCTTTCTTT. Full variable domain (missing parts from reference TRBV30 and TRBJ1-1): SQTIHQWPATLVQPVGSPLSLECTVEGTSNPNLYWYRQAAGRGLQLLFYSVGIGQISSEVPQNLSASRPQDRQFILSSKKLLLSDSGFYLCAWRYPGADTEAFFGQGTRLTVV.